This TCR beta chain was observed in a study of blood T cell repertoires in COVID-19. The overall study: The cDNA or gDNA used as material had been derived from T cells, B-cell-depleted T cells, or PBMCs.

Seattle-derived patients entered the study during active infection and were followed longitudinally. Source study methods: Reference gene primer amplification gave nucleated cell count estimates. Assay used: immunoSEQ multiplex PCR; TCRdb lists only in-frame clones, some missing. That table supplies the V and J calls and clone size; D and trimming were determined from the DNA. The profile shows about 160,000 clones, approximately 87% of them singletons. Sequenced input: peripheral blood. This clonotype was sampled from a woman in her seventies with COVID-19, enrolled during active disease.

Written as DNA, the CDR3 is TGTGCCAGCAGGGAGGGGTTGGCTAGGGTGGCTTTCTTT. The encoded protein is CASREGLARVAFF. V usage is TRBV27 and J usage is TRBJ1-1; D is perhaps TRBD1 (5 bases). V gave up 6 bases and J gave up 11 bases, with 19 bases separating them. The germline CDR1 and CDR2 sequences are MNHEY and SMNVEV (reference sequence). The CDR3 runs 13 residues.